This T cell receptor beta chain stems from a study of T cell repertoires in cytomegalovirus infection (dated by TCRdb to the late 2010s). A note on the overall study: Recently identified HLA-C-restricted CMV epitopes, whose presentation resists viral immunomodulation, were targeted by peptide stimulations together with well-studied HLA-B-restricted epitopes. Donor HLA type was relevant to the analysis, as public TCR beta signatures indicated carriage of CMV infection together with the matching HLA type.

Sequencer: Illumina HiSeq 1500. TCRdb's own reprocessing of the public reads used fastp at Q25 and MiXCR and kept productive beta chains. Rows with a matching CDR3 protein are joined into one entry that keeps the most common DNA and genes. The sample table shows under 50,000 distinct CDR3 sequences, and about a fifth are seen once. The top ten clonotypes cover 70% to 90% of the sample. Per the germline V gene, SGHVS is the CDR1 and FQNEAQ is the CDR2. There are 15 amino acids in the CDR3, from cysteine to phenylalanine inclusive. Here the CDR3 DNA is all that survives: 45 bases in frame from base 1. Germline trimming amounts to 5 bases on V and 8 bases on J, with 7 as the count of junction bases outside the gene matches. As for this clonotype: Its antigen target is currently unknown. Per-nucleotide qualities are absent, and no much larger clonotype sits a single base away.

The treatment or condition label for this specimen denotes: in vitro stimulation with specific CMV peptide epitopes to enrich CMV-specific T cells. On the study overall, not on this receptor specifically: Cumulative frequency of public TCR beta family members discriminated carriers of CMV infection plus the relevant HLA type in this cohort and an independent approximately 400-donor cohort. The ex vivo response was dominated by HLA-C-restricted CMV-specific TCR beta clonotypes, which also provided the single most frequent clonotype in two of eight donors.

Recombination connected TRBV7-8 to TRBJ2-1, and TRBD2 aligns with 12 junction nucleotides. The sequence was obtained from a human donor in good health (CMV status not recorded). Some clones in this sample may be carry-over from other donors' samples. Here the sequenced sample was CD8+ T cells from cultured PBMCs, taken from culture after CMV antigen stimulation. The CDR3 protein sequence reads: CASSPSGRARHEQFF. The nucleotides read TGTGCCAGCAGCCCTAGCGGGAGGGCCAGGCATGAGCAGTTCTTC.